This is a list of T cell receptor beta chains from one sample in a study of T-cell reconstitution after alpha-beta-depleted transplantation in children. TCRdb reprocessed the PCR reads via MiXCR and lists one record per CDR3 protein. The table includes more than 85,000 distinct CDR3 sequences, about 5.6% detected once. Source: PBMCs, mostly from graft donor cells, taken 60 days after TCRalphabeta/CD19-depleted stem cell transplant. These receptors originate from a female patient younger than 10 who had a stem cell transplant for Fanconi anemia, so the T cells may come from the graft donor. The CDR3 runs from the conserved cysteine through the conserved F or W. Clone size is shown for a subset of rows, as once, few, many or a class of expanded clone.

CDR3: CASSQDRVGWYF
size: many
V: TRBV3-1
J: TRBJ2-3

CDR3: CASSPGTSGTNEQFF
size: many
V: TRBV4-2
J: TRBJ2-1

CDR3: CASSPSGTFYGYTF
size: many
V: TRBV5-1
J: TRBJ1-2

CDR3: CSVGTSGAYEQYF
size: many
V: TRBV29-1
J: TRBJ2-7

CDR3: CSARIGANTQYF
size: many
V: TRBV20-1
J: TRBJ2-3

CDR3: CASSYSIRPSEGANVLTF
size: NA
V: TRBV6-5
J: TRBJ2-6

CDR3: CASSLSWGEETQYF
size: few
V: TRBV27
J: TRBJ2-5

CDR3: CASSLTTKRNTEAFF
size: many
V: TRBV5-1
J: TRBJ1-1

CDR3: CATNLNSGRLSGANVLTF
size: many
V: TRBV11-2
J: TRBJ2-6

CDR3: CASSSDRGVSYGALNSPLHF
size: few
V: TRBV25-1
J: TRBJ1-6

CDR3: CASKSFSLYEQYF
size: many
V: TRBV6-2/TRBV6-3
J: TRBJ2-7

CDR3: CASSLEGFGGYTF
size: many
V: TRBV5-5
J: TRBJ1-2

CDR3: CVSSSGNYEQYF
size: NA
V: TRBV5-1
J: TRBJ2-7

CDR3: CAISEDRLLAGARGNEQFF
size: many
V: TRBV10-3
J: TRBJ2-1

CDR3: CATSSLNYGYTF
size: many
V: TRBV24-1
J: TRBJ1-2

CDR3: CASSQRTYSTDTQYF
size: many
V: TRBV3-1
J: TRBJ2-3

CDR3: CASSSSGQGRYEQYF
size: many
V: TRBV28
J: TRBJ2-7

CDR3: CASSLAVESYEQYF
size: many
V: TRBV5-6
J: TRBJ2-7

CDR3: CASSKNSANTGELFF
size: NA
V: TRBV5-1
J: TRBJ2-2

CDR3: CASSLAGRAGELFF
size: few
V: TRBV5-1
J: TRBJ2-2

CDR3: CSVLHGDRGNEQYF
size: many
V: TRBV29-1
J: TRBJ2-7

CDR3: CASGWGVNTEAFF
size: NA
V: TRBV14
J: TRBJ1-1

CDR3: CSAGASGRGETQYF
size: few
V: TRBV29-1
J: TRBJ2-5

CDR3: CATSRDLGTSGVRNEQFF
size: medium-sized
V: TRBV15
J: TRBJ2-1

CDR3: CASSATSGSYEQYF
size: few
V: TRBV9
J: TRBJ2-7

CDR3: CASSSRSGQRHIQYF
size: many
V: TRBV7-9
J: TRBJ2-4

CDR3: CASSQGNGRRSIQYF
size: few
V: TRBV14
J: TRBJ2-4

CDR3: CASSYRPSGEAYEQYF
size: NA
V: TRBV6-2/TRBV6-3
J: TRBJ2-7

CDR3: CAVGTSRRPYEQYF
size: NA
V: TRBV12-3/TRBV12-4
J: TRBJ2-7

CDR3: CSVQLPNYNEQFF
size: few
V: TRBV29-1
J: TRBJ2-1

CDR3: CASCNSIKTDTQYF
size: many
V: TRBV3-1
J: TRBJ2-3

CDR3: CASSDQKSTGAKIRPDTQYF
size: few
V: TRBV25-1
J: TRBJ2-3